A single sample is the source of the 24 T cell receptor beta chains below, sequenced in a study of T cell changes during pregnancy in multiple sclerosis. Clones were read by immunoSEQ multiplex PCR, and TCRdb kept only the in-frame ones, dropping some. The profile shows roughly 24,000 clones, less than 90% of them singletons. The sample consisted of CD8+ T cells from peripheral blood mononuclear cells, taken after pregnancy. The receptors were gathered from a female donor with multiple sclerosis, enrolled in a pregnancy study.

The V gene is TRBV4-2, the J gene TRBJ1-2; D is undetermined. Germline lookup yields CDR1 LGHNA and CDR2 YNFKEQ. Trimming cost V 3 bases and J 5 bases, with 10 bases left between them. CDR3 length: 13 amino acids. The CDR3 coding sequence is TGTGCCAGCAGCCATCCGGGGAGTTATGGCTACACCTTC. Amino acids: CASSHPGSYGYTF.

CDR3 sequence reads: CASSILGSGRSYEQYF. In nucleotides, the CDR3 is TGTGCCAGCAGTATATTAGGTAGCGGGCGCTCCTACGAGCAGTACTTC. The chain carries TRBV27 and TRBJ2-7, with 7 bases lining up with TRBD2. Germline V gene data show CDR1 as MNHEY and CDR2 as SMNVEV (reference sequence). The CDR3 has 16 amino acids. The V gene end was trimmed by 5 bases and the J gene end by 0 bases; junction bases not matched to a gene: 10.

The chain links TRBV4-2 to TRBJ2-5; TRBD2 matches at 13 bases. The CDR3 has 16 amino acids. The V gene's germline CDR1 is LGHNA and CDR2 YNFKEQ. J gave up 4 bases and V 3 bases, and 5 bases lay outside the gene matches. The CDR3 loop is CASSHRTSGRGETQYF. CDR3 nucleotide sequence: TGTGCCAGCAGCCATCGGACTAGCGGGAGAGGAGAGACCCAGTACTTC.

DNA of the CDR3: TGTGCCAGCAGTTTACCCCGTGGGAGGAGGTTTGCCGGGGAGCTGTTTTTT. As protein: CASSLPRGRRFAGELFF. The chain joins TRBV28 to TRBJ2-2; tentative D call: TRBD2 (6 bases). Germline CDR1 and CDR2: MDHEN and SYDVKM. Deletions cut 2 bases from V and 6 bases from J, with 19 bases between. This CDR3 spans 17 amino acids.

The V and J genes are TRBV6-5 and TRBJ2-7; a weak D match, TRBD1 (5 bases). The V end lost 2 bases, the J end lost 6 bases, and 14 bases lay between the germline ends. Germline CDR1 MNHEY, CDR2 SVGAGI. The CDR3 has 14 amino acids. The CDR3 DNA reads as TGTGCCAGCAGTTACGGTTCAGGGTGGGCCGAGCAGTACTTC. Protein: CASSYGSGWAEQYF.

Judged by abundance, this clone is medium-sized. This chain joins TRBV28 and TRBJ1-1; unclear D gene. This CDR3 contains 14 residues. The V gene's germline CDR1 is MDHEN and CDR2 SYDVKM. V was trimmed by 6 bases and J by 0 bases, leaving 11 bases between them. CDR3 residues: CASRPGDLNTEAFF. The CDR3 DNA follows: TGTGCCAGCAGGCCCGGTGACTTGAACACTGAAGCTTTCTTT. The variable domain in full, completed from reference TRBV28 and TRBJ1-1, reads DVKVTQSSRYLVKRTGEKVFLECVQDMDHENMFWYRQDPGLGLRLIYFSYDVKMKEKGDIPEGYSVSREKKERFSLILESASTNQTSMYLCASRPGDLNTEAFFGQGTRLTVV.

V gene TRBV6-4 combines with J gene TRBJ2-2; TRBD2 aligns across 8 bases. The CDR3 contains 16 residues. Looked up from germline, CDR1 is MRHNA and CDR2 is SNTAGT. After removal of 0 bases from V and 5 bases from J, the junction contained 5 bases not matched to a gene. Written as DNA, the CDR3 is TGTGCCAGCAGTGACTCGATTAGCGGGATAACCGGGGAGCTGTTTTTT. It encodes CASSDSISGITGELFF.

V gene TRBV11-2 combines with J gene TRBJ2-1; TRBD2 agrees at 15 bases. There are 19 residues in the CDR3. Per germline, CDR1 SGHAT and CDR2 FQNNGV. V was pared by 3 bases and J by 2 bases, with 8 bases of the junction left unmatched. The CDR3 nucleotides read TGTGCCAGCAGCTTGCCGGGACTAGCGGGAGGCCGTCCCTACAATGAGCAGTTCTTC. Translation: CASSLPGLAGGRPYNEQFF.

The V call is TRBV28, the J call TRBJ1-1, with D maybe TRBD1 (5 bases). The CDR3 spans 15 residues. Germline CDR1 MDHEN, CDR2 SYDVKM. V lost 5 bases to trimming and J lost 0 bases, with 13 bases between them. Here the CDR3 DNA reads TGTGCCAGCAGTCCCCCGGACACCTTGAACACTGAAGCTTTCTTT. This sequence encodes CASSPPDTLNTEAFF.

This chain uses TRBV4-3 with TRBJ2-7, with a possible D match to TRBD1 (5 bases). The CDR3 is 16 amino acids. With 1 base removed from V and 2 bases from J, the gap between germline ends came to 15 bases. CDR1 and CDR2 from the germline V gene are LGHNA and YSLEER. Here the CDR3 DNA reads TGCGCCAGCAGCCAAGTTACCCCCGACAGCCCCTACGAGCAGTACTTC. It specifies CASSQVTPDSPYEQYF.

The V gene is TRBV10-2, the J gene TRBJ2-7, with 9 bases aligning to TRBD1. After removal of 5 bases from V and 2 bases from J, the junction contained 4 bases not matched to a gene. Germline V gene lookup returns CDR1 WSHSY and CDR2 SAAADI. This CDR3 has 14 amino acids. The CDR3 DNA is TGCGCCAGCAGTTTGGACAGGGGAACCTACGAGCAGTACTTC. This sequence encodes CASSLDRGTYEQYF.

J is TRBJ1-5 and V is TRBV7-8; 8 bases fit TRBD1. Germline CDR1 is SGHVS and CDR2 is FQNEAQ. The CDR3 is made up of 15 amino acids. V shed 1 base and J 6 bases; nucleotides not matched to a gene: 5. For the CDR3, the DNA is TGTGCCAGCAGCTTAGGGGGACAGGTTACTCAGCCCCAGCATTTT. Translating gives CASSLGGQVTQPQHF.

The V call is TRBV4-1, the J call TRBJ1-2, with TRBD1 matching 8 bases. The V and J ends lost 0 bases and 5 bases, in that order; junction bases with no gene match: 5. CDR1 MGHRA and CDR2 YSYEKL come from the germline V gene. The CDR3 is 15 amino acids. CDR3 in DNA: TGCGCCAGCAGCCAAGACCCAGGGGGCTGGTATGGCTACACCTTC. This sequence encodes CASSQDPGGWYGYTF.

V usage is TRBV13 and J usage is TRBJ2-5; TRBD2 matches 15 bases. V shed 4 bases, J shed 5 bases, and the junction held 5 bases outside the gene matches. The V gene's germline CDR1 is PRHDT and CDR2 FYEKMQ (reference sequence). This CDR3 is built from 16 residues. The CDR3 protein is CASSSRTSGRAETQYF. For the CDR3, the DNA is TGTGCCAGCAGCTCCCGGACTAGCGGGAGGGCCGAGACCCAGTACTTC.

This clone came up a few times. V is TRBV6-1 and J is TRBJ2-1; a weak D match, TRBD1 (6 bases). Germline CDR1 is MNHNS and CDR2 is SASEGT. With 7 bases removed from V and 7 bases from J, the gap between germline ends came to 20 bases. This CDR3 comprises 15 residues. CDR3 protein: CASTPSLPGTNEQFF. Here the CDR3 DNA reads TGTGCCAGCACTCCGTCACTCCCTGGGACAAATGAGCAGTTCTTC.

The gene calls are TRBV19 and TRBJ1-2; no definite D call. V lost 0 bases and J 4 bases, leaving 9 bases between the germline ends. The CDR3 runs to 14 residues. The V gene's germline CDR1 is LNHDA and CDR2 SQIVND (reference sequence). CDR3 region: CASSIDLESYGYTF. Here the CDR3 DNA reads TGTGCCAGTAGTATAGATCTCGAGAGCTATGGCTACACCTTC. Full variable domain (missing parts from reference TRBV19 and TRBJ1-2): DGGITQSPKYLFRKEGQNVTLSCEQNLNHDAMYWYRQDPGQGLRLIYYSQIVNDFQKGDIAEGYSVSREKKESFPLTVTSAQKNPTAFYLCASSIDLESYGYTFGSGTRLTVV.

The rearrangement joins TRBV28 to TRBJ1-2, with D possibly being TRBD1 (6 bases). This CDR3 is 14 amino acids long. Trimming cost V 7 bases and J 5 bases, with 17 bases left between them. CDR1 MDHEN and CDR2 SYDVKM come from the germline V gene. CDR3 sequence: CASNQWGGGYGYTF. CDR3 DNA: TGTGCCAGCAACCAATGGGGGGGCGGGTATGGCTACACCTTC.

The DNA of the CDR3 is TGTGCCAGCAGCCCAGGACAGGGGGGTGTTTACGAGCAGTACTTC. Protein: CASSPGQGGVYEQYF. This chain connects TRBV7-6 to TRBJ2-7, with TRBD1 identical over 10 bases. This CDR3 has 15 amino acids. V trimming: 5 bases; J trimming: 4 bases; junction bases outside the gene matches: 8. In germline, CDR1 is SGHVS, CDR2 FNYEAQ.

The J gene is TRBJ2-7, the V gene TRBV6-1; D may be TRBD2 (6 bases). The CDR3 extends over 14 amino acids. V dropped 8 bases and J dropped 0 bases, with 14 bases sitting between them. CDR1 is MNHNS, CDR2 SASEGT, per germline. The DNA for the CDR3 is TGTGCCAGCGGGGGGACCGCCTTCTCCTACGAGCAGTACTTC. Its protein product is CASGGTAFSYEQYF.

This chain connects TRBV5-5 to TRBJ2-7; 8 bases are shared with TRBD1. After removal of 4 bases from V and 2 bases from J, the junction contained 8 bases not matched to a gene. The CDR3 is 15 residues long. From germline, CDR1 is SGHKS and CDR2 YYEKEE (reference sequence). The CDR3 protein is CASSTKDRDAYEQYF. The DNA for the CDR3 is TGTGCCAGCAGCACCAAGGACAGGGATGCCTACGAGCAGTACTTC.

V gene TRBV9 combines with J gene TRBJ1-3; 7 bases line up with TRBD1. Germline V gene data show CDR1 as SGDLS and CDR2 as YYNGEE. This CDR3 is 16 amino acids long. Germline trimming cut 4 bases from V and 0 bases from J; bases unmatched to any gene: 7. The CDR3 region is CASSPEGAHSGNTIYF. The DNA of the CDR3 is TGTGCCAGCAGCCCCGAGGGGGCTCACTCTGGAAACACCATATATTTT. Full variable domain (rest looked up from reference TRBV9 and TRBJ1-3): DSGVTQTPKHLITATGQRVTLRCSPRSGDLSVYWYQQSLDQGLQFLIQYYNGEERAKGNILERFSAQQFPDLHSELNLSSLELGDSALYFCASSPEGAHSGNTIYFGEGSWLTVV.

The chain is built from TRBV27 and TRBJ2-7; tentatively, D is TRBD1 (5 bases). The CDR3 length is 12 residues. The V and J ends lost 5 bases and 3 bases respectively, with 8 bases between them. CDR1 and CDR2 from the germline V gene are MNHEY and SMNVEV (reference sequence). This CDR3 reads CASSPTGYEQYF. CDR3 sequence (DNA): TGTGCCAGCAGTCCCACAGGCTACGAGCAGTACTTC.

The chain carries TRBV4-1 and TRBJ1-1, with 7 bases aligning to TRBD1. The CDR3 is 16 residues long. V shed 0 bases and J 5 bases; nucleotides not matched to a gene: 9. Per germline, CDR1 MGHRA and CDR2 YSYEKL. The CDR3 loop reads CASSQDPAGGGTEAFF. The CDR3 DNA reads as TGCGCCAGCAGCCAAGATCCGGCAGGGGGTGGAACTGAAGCTTTCTTT.

The gene calls are TRBV27 and TRBJ1-4, with TRBD1 matching 7 bases. CDR3 length: 14 residues. Germline CDR1 MNHEY, CDR2 SMNVEV (reference sequence). V lost 2 bases, J lost 7 bases, and 4 bases stayed unmatched. CDR3 nucleotides: TGTGCCAGCAGTTTAACGACAGGGAGTGAAAAACTGTTTTTT. It codes for CASSLTTGSEKLFF.